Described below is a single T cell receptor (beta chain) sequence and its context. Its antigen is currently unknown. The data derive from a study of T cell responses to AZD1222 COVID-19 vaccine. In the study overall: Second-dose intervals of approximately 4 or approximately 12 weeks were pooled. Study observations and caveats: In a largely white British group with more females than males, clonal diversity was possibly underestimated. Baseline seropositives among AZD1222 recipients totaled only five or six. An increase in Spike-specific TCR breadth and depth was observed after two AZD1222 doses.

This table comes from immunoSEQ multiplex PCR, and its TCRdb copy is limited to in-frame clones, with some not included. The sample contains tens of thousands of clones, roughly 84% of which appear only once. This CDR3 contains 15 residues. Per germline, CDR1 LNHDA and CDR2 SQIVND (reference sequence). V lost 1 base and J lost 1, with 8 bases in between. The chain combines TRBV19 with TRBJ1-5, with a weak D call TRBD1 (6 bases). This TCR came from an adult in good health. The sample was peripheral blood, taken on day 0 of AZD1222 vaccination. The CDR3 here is CASSIVGQSNQPQHF. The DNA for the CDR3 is TGTGCCAGTAGTATAGTAGGACAGAGCAATCAGCCCCAGCATTTT.